The source of this T cell receptor (beta chain) is a study of cytomegalovirus exposure and HLA in healthy donors. This clone has a single count. The antigen is unknown. V was shortened by 1 base and J by 4 bases, with 15 bases between the two germline ends. The CDR3 is made up of 16 amino acids. The germline gives CDR1 LGHNA, CDR2 YNFKEQ. Study results and limitations: The finding came from a later analysis; first-cohort TCR clusters tended to co-occur in the 110 or so validation repertoires.

The donors were in the roughly 130-subject validation cohort; that cohort was separate from the roughly 700-subject first cohort. TCRdb's table, derived via immunoSEQ multiplex PCR, lists solely in-frame clones and lacks some. The sample records 100,000 to 150,000 clones, approximately 95% being singletons. The source of this sequence is a man aged 18 to 30 in good health and CMV-seronegative. Sequenced: PBMCs. This chain connects TRBV4-2 to TRBJ2-3; TRBD1 might be the D (6 bases). The CDR3 DNA is TGTGCCAGCAGCCAAGTCAAAGGGACACTCCCAGATACGCAGTATTTT. It specifies CASSQVKGTLPDTQYF.